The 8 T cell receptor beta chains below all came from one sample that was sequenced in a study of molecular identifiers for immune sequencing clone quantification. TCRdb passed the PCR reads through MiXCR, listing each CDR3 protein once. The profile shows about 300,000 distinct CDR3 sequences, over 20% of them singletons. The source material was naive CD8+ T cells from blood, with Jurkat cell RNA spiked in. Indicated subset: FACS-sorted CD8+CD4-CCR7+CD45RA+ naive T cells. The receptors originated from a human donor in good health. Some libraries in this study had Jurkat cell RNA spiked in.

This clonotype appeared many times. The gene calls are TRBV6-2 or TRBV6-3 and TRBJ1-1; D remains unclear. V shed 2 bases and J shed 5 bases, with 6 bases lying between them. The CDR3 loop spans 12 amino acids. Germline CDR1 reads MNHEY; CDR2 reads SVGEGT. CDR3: CASSYEETEAFF. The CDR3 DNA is TGTGCCAGCAGTTACGAGGAGACTGAAGCTTTCTTT.

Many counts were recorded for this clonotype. CDR3 sequence: CASSQGLAGAQPTEQFF. Written as DNA, the CDR3 is TGCGCCAGCAGCCAGGGCCTAGCGGGAGCCCAACCCACTGAGCAGTTCTTC. The chain recombines TRBV4-3 with TRBJ2-1; the match to TRBD2 covers 10 bases. V trimming: 3 bases; J trimming: 9 bases; junction bases outside the gene matches: 14. CDR1 is LGHNA, CDR2 YSLEER, per germline. The CDR3 length is 17 residues.

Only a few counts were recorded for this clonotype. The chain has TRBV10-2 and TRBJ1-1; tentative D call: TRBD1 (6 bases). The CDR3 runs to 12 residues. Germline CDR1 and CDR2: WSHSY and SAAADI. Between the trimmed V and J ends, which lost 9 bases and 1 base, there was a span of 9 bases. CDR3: CASQQGNTEAFF. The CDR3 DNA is TGCGCCAGTCAACAGGGGAACACTGAAGCTTTCTTT.

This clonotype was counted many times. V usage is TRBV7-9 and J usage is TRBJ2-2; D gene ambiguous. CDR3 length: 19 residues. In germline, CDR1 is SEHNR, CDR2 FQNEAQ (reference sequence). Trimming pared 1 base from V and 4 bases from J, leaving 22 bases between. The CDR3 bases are TGTGCCAGCAGCTTAGAATCGCCCTCCCTGTCCCCCTCCACCGGGGAGCTGTTTTTT. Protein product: CASSLESPSLSPSTGELFF.

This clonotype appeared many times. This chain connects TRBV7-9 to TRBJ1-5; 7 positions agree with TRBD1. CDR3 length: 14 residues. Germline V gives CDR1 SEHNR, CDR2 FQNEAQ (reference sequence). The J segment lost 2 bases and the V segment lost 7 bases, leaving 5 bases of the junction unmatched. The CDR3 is CASTTGVGNQPQHF. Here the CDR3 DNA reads TGTGCCAGCACTACAGGGGTCGGCAATCAGCCCCAGCATTTT.

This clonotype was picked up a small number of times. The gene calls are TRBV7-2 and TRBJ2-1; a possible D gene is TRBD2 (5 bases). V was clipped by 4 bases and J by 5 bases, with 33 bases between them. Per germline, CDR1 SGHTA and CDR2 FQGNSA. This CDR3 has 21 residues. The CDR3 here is CASSSFSRTQFSAHLNNEQFF. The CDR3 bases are TGTGCCAGCAGCTCGTTTAGCCGGACTCAATTTTCCGCCCACCTGAACAATGAGCAGTTCTTC.

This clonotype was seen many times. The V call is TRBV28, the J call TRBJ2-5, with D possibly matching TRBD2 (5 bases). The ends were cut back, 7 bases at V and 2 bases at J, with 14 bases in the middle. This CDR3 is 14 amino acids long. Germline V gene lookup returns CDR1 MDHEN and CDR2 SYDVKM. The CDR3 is CASNDGGPQETQYF. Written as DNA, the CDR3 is TGTGCCAGCAATGACGGCGGGCCTCAAGAGACCCAGTACTTC.

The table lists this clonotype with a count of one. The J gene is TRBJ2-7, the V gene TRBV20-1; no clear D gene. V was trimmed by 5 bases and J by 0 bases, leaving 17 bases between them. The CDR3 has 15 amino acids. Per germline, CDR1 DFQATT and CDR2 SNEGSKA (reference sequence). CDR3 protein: CSAGVTGVPSYEQYF. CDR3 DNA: TGCAGTGCTGGGGTAACGGGCGTACCCTCCTACGAGCAGTACTTC.